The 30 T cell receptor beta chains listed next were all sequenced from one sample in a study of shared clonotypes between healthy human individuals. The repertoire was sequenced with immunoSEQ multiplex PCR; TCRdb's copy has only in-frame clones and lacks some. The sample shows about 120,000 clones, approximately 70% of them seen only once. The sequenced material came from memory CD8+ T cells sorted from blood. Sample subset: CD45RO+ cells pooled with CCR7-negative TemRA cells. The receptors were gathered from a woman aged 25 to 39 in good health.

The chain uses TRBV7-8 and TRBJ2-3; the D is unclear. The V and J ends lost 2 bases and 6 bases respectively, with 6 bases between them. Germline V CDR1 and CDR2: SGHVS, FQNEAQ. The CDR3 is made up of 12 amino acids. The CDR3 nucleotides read TGTGCCAGCAGCTTACTGTGGGATACGCAGTATTTT. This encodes CASSLLWDTQYF. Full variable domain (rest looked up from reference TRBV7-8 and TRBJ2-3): GAGVSQSPRYKVAKRGQDVALRCDPISGHVSLFWYQQALGQGPEFLTYFQNEAQLDKSGLPSDRFFAERPEGSVSTLKIQRTQQEDSAVYLCASSLLWDTQYFGPGTRLTVL.

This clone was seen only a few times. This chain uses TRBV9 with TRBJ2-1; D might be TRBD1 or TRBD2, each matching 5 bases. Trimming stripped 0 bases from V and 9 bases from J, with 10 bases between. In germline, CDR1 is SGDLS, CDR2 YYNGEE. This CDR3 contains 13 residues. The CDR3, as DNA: TGTGCCAGCAGCGTAGCCCCGGGGCTTGAGCAGTTCTTC. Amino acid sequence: CASSVAPGLEQFF.

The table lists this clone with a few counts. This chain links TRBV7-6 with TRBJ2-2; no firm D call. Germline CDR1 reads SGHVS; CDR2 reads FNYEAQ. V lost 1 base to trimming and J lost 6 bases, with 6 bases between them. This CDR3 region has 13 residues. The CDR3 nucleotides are TGTGCCAGCAGCTTAGGCTCCGCCGGGGAGCTGTTTTTT. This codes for CASSLGSAGELFF.

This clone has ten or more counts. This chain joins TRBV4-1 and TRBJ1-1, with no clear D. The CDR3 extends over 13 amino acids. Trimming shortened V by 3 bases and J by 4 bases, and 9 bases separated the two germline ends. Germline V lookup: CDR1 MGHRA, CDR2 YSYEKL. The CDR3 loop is CASSQAEFTEAFF. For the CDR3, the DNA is TGCGCCAGCAGCCAGGCAGAATTCACTGAAGCTTTCTTT.

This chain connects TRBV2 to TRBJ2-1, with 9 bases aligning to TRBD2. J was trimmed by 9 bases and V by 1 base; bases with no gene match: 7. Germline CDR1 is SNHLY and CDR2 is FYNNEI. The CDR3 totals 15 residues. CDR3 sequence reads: CASSEVAGGPVEQFF. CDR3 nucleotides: TGTGCCAGCAGTGAAGTTGCGGGAGGGCCGGTTGAGCAGTTCTTC.

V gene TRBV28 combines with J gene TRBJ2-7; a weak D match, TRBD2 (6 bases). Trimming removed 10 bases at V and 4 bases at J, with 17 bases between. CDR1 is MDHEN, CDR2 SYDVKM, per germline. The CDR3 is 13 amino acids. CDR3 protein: CATGPGLPYEQYF. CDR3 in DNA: TGTGCCACCGGACCGGGACTCCCTTACGAGCAGTACTTC.

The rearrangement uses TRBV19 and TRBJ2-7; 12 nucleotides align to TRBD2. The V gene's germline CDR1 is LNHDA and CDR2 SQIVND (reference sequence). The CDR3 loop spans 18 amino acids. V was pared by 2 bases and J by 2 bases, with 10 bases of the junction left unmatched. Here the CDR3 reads CASSISLAGGPVTYEQYF. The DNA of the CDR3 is TGTGCCAGTAGTATATCTCTAGCGGGAGGGCCCGTAACCTACGAGCAGTACTTC. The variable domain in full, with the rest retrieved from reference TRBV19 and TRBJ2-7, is DGGITQSPKYLFRKEGQNVTLSCEQNLNHDAMYWYRQDPGQGLRLIYYSQIVNDFQKGDIAEGYSVSREKKESFPLTVTSAQKNPTAFYLCASSISLAGGPVTYEQYFGPGTRLTVT.

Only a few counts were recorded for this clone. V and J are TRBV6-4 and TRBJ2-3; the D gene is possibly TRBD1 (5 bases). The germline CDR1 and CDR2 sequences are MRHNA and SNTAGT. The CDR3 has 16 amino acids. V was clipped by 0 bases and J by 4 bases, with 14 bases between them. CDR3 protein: CASSDSVSQGPDTQYF. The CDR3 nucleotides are TGTGCCAGCAGTGACTCGGTCAGCCAGGGCCCAGATACGCAGTATTTT.

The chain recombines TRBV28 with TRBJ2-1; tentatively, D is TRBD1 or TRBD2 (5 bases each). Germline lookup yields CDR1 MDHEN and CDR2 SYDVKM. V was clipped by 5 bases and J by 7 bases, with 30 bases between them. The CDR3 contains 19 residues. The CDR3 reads CASSPPPTLKFGGGNEQFF. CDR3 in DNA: TGTGCCAGCAGTCCGCCGCCGACTTTAAAATTTGGGGGTGGGAATGAGCAGTTCTTC. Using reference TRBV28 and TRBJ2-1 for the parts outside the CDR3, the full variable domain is DVKVTQSSRYLVKRTGEKVFLECVQDMDHENMFWYRQDPGLGLRLIYFSYDVKMKEKGDIPEGYSVSREKKERFSLILESASTNQTSMYLCASSPPPTLKFGGGNEQFFGPGTRLTVL.

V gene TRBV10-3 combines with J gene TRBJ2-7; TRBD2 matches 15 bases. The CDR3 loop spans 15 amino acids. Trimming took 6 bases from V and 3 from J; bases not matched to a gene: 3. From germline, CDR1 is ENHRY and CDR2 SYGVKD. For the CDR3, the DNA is TGTGCCATCAGGAGGGGACTAGCGGGGGGCTACGAGCAGTACTTC. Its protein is CAIRRGLAGGYEQYF.

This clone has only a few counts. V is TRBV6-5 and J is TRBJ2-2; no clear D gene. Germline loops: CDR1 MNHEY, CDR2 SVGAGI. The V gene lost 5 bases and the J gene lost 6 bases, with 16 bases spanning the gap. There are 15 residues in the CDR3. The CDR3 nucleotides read TGTGCCAGCAGTAGTAGTGACCCCTTGGCCGGGGAGCTGTTTTTT. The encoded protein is CASSSSDPLAGELFF.

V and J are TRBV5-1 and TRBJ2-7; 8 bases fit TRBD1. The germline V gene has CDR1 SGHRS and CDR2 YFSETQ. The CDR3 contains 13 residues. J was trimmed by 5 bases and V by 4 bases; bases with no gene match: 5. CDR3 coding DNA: TGCGCCAGCAGCGCATACAGGGGGAACGAGCAGTACTTC. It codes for CASSAYRGNEQYF.

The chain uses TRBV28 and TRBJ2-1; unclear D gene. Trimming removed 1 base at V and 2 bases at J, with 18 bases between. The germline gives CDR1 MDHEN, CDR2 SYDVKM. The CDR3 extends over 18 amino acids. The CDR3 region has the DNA TGTGCCAGCAGTTTATTTTTTCTGGGTTGGCAGCCCTACAATGAGCAGTTCTTC. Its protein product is CASSLFFLGWQPYNEQFF.

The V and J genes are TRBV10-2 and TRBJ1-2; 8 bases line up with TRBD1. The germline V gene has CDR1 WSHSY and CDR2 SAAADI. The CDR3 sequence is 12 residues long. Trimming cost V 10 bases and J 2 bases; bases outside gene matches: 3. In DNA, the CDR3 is TGCGCCACGGACAGGGAGAACTATGGCTACACCTTC. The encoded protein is CATDRENYGYTF.

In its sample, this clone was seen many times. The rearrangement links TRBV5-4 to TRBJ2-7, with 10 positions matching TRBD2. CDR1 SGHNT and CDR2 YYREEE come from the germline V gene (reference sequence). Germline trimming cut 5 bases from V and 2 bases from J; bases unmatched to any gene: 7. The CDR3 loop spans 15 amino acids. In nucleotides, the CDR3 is TGTGCCAGCAGGCCAGGGACTAGCGCTACCTACGAGCAGTACTTC. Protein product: CASRPGTSATYEQYF.

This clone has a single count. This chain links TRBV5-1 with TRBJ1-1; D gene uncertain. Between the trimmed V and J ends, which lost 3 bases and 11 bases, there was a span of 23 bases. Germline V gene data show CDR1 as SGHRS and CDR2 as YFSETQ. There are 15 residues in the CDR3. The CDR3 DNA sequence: TGCGCCAGCAGCTCACTATTCTTTCCCGGGCCCGGGGCTTTCTTT. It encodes CASSSLFFPGPGAFF.

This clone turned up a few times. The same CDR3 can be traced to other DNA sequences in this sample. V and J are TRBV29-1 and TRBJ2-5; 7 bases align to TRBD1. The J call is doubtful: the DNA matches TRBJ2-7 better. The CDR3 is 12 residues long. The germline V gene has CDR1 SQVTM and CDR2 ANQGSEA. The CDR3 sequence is CSVRDSTYEQYF. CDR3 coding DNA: TGCAGCGTACGGGACAGCACCTACGAGCAGTACTTC.

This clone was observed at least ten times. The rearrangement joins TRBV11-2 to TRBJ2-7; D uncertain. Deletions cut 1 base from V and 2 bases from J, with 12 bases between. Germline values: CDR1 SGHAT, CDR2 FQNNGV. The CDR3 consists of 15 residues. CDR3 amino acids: CASSLVRQDPYEQYF. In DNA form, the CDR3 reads TGTGCCAGCAGCTTAGTCCGGCAGGACCCCTACGAGCAGTACTTC.

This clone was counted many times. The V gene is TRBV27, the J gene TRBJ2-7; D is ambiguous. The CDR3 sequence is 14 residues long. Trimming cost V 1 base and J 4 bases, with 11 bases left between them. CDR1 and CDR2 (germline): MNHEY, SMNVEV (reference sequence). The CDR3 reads CASSLLRGEYEQYF. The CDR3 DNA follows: TGTGCCAGCAGTTTATTAAGAGGCGAATACGAGCAGTACTTC.

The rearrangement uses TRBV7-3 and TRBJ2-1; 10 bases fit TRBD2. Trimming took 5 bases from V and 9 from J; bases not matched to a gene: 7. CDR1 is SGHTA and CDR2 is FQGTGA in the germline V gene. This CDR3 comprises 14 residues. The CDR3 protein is CASSPLSGRGEQFF. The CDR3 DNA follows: TGTGCCAGCAGCCCCCTCAGCGGGAGGGGTGAGCAGTTCTTC.

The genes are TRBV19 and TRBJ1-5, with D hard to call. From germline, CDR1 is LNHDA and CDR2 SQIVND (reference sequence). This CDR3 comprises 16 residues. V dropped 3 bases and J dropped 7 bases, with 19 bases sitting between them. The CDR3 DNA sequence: TGTGCCAGTAGTATTGAATTTTGGGCCCCGGGACAGCCCCAGCATTTT. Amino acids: CASSIEFWAPGQPQHF.

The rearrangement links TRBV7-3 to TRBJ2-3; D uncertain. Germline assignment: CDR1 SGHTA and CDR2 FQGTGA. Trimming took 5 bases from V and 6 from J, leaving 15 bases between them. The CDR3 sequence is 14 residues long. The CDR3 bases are TGTGCCAGCAGCCCCCAAGGTTTTGGGGATACGCAGTATTTT. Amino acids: CASSPQGFGDTQYF. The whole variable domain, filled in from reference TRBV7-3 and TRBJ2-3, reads GAGVSQTPSNKVTEKGKYVELRCDPISGHTALYWYRQSLGQGPEFLIYFQGTGAADDSGLPNDRFFAVRPEGSVSTLKIQRTERGDSAVYLCASSPQGFGDTQYFGPGTRLTVL.

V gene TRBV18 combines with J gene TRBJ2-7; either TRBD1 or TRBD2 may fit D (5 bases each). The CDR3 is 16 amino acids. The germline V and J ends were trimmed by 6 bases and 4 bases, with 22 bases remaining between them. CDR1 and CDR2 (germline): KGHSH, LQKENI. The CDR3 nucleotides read TGTGCCAGCTCCCCGCGCTTCGTTGTGGGGACGTACGAGCAGTACTTC. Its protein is CASSPRFVVGTYEQYF.

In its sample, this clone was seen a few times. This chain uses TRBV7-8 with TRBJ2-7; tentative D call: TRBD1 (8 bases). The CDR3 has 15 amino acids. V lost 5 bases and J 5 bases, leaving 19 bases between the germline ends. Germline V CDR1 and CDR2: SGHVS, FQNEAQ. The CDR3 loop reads CASSQHRGGRNEQYF. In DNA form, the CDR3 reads TGTGCCAGCAGCCAACACAGGGGGGGAAGAAACGAGCAGTACTTC.

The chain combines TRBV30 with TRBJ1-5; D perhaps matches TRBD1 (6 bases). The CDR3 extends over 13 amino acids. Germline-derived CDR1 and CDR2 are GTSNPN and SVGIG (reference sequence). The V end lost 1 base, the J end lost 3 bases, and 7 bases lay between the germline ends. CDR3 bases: TGTGCCTGGAGTGAGGGACACAATCAGCCCCAGCATTTT. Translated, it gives CAWSEGHNQPQHF.

CDR3 region: CASSSPGQGIEAFF. CDR3 in DNA: TGTGCCAGCAGTAGTCCGGGACAGGGAATCGAAGCTTTCTTT. The chain links TRBV6-5 to TRBJ1-1; 9 bases line up with TRBD1. CDR3 length equals 14 residues. Germline values: CDR1 MNHEY, CDR2 SVGAGI. With 5 bases clipped from V and 8 bases from J, the junction kept 9 bases outside the gene matches.

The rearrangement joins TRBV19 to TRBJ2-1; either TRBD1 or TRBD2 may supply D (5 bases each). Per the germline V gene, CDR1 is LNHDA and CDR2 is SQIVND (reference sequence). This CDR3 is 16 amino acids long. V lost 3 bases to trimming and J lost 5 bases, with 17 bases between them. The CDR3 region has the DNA TGTGCCAGTAGTATTTGGCCAGGGACGTGGGACAATGAGCAGTTCTTC. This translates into CASSIWPGTWDNEQFF.

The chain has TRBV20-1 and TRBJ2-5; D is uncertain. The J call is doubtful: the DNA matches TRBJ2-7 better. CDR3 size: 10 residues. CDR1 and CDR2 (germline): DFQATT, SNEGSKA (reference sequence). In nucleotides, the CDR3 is TGCAGTGCTAGAGACTACGAGCAGTACTTC. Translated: CSARDYEQYF.

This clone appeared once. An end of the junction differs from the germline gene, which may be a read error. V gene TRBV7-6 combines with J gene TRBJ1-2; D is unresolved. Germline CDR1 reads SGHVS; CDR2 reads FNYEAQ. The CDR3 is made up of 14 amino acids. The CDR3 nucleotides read TGTGCCAGCAGCGCATTCCAGGAGAACTATGACTACACCTTC. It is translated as CASSAFQENYDYTF.

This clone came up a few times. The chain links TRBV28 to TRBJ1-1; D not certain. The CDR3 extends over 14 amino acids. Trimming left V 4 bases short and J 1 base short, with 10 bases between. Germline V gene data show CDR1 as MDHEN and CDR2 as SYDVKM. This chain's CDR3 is CASSWKLENTEAFF. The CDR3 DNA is TGTGCCAGCAGTTGGAAGTTAGAGAACACTGAAGCTTTCTTT.